The 9 T cell receptor beta chains below come from one sample, sequenced in a study of blood T cell repertoires in COVID-19. Assay used: immunoSEQ multiplex PCR; TCRdb lists only in-frame clones, some missing. The table lists about 350,000 clones, roughly 90% of them singletons, with under 1.3% in the top ten. Specimen: PBMCs or T cells enriched from blood (not recorded which). These receptors were collected from a woman aged 30 to 39 who had recovered from COVID-19.

This chain joins TRBV27 and TRBJ2-5; tentatively, D is TRBD2 (7 bases). This CDR3 spans 16 amino acids. The V gene lost 6 bases and the J gene lost 2 bases, with 19 bases spanning the gap. Germline V CDR1 and CDR2: MNHEY, SMNVEV (reference sequence). CDR3 region: CASSTRGAPEQETQYF. CDR3 coding DNA: TGTGCCAGCAGCACCCGGGGGGCACCCGAACAAGAGACCCAGTACTTC.

V gene TRBV30 combines with J gene TRBJ2-5; 7 bases are shared with TRBD1. V was pared by 5 bases and J by 5 bases, with 14 bases of the junction left unmatched. Per germline, CDR1 GTSNPN and CDR2 SVGIG (reference sequence). CDR3 size: 15 residues. The CDR3, as DNA: TGTGCCTGGGGCCAATACAGGGGCCCCCGGGAGACCCAGTACTTC. Its translation is CAWGQYRGPRETQYF.

The V and J genes are TRBV3-1 (or the pseudogene TRBV3-2) and TRBJ2-1; weak D call: TRBD2 (5 bases). This CDR3 has 19 amino acids. The germline V gene has CDR1 LGHDT and CDR2 YNNKEL (reference sequence). Trimming removed 2 bases from V and 0 bases from J, with 20 bases in between. Written as DNA, the CDR3 is TGTGCCAGCAGCCAAAGGGCGGGCTTCCATGTTAGCTCCTACAATGAGCAGTTCTTC. This sequence encodes CASSQRAGFHVSSYNEQFF.

This chain uses TRBV19 with TRBJ1-3, with unresolved D. V lost 6 bases to trimming and J lost 4 bases, with 13 bases between them. The CDR3 runs to 14 residues. Germline CDR1 LNHDA, CDR2 SQIVND (reference sequence). The CDR3 here is CASSLFREGNTIYF. CDR3 nucleotides: TGTGCCAGTAGCCTATTCCGGGAGGGAAACACCATATATTTT.

This clone was picked up one time. J is TRBJ1-2 and V is TRBV7-8; 8 bases line up with TRBD1. J was trimmed by 3 bases and V by 5 bases; bases with no gene match: 2. Germline CDR1 is SGHVS and CDR2 is FQNEAQ. The CDR3 length is 13 residues. CDR3 loop: CASSPQGDYGYTF. The CDR3 DNA reads as TGTGCCAGCAGCCCACAGGGGGACTATGGCTACACCTTC.

A few counts support this clone. The rearrangement links TRBV3-1 (or the pseudogene TRBV3-2) to TRBJ1-6, with TRBD1 matching over 9 bases. Germline V lookup: CDR1 LGHDT, CDR2 YNNKEL (reference sequence). V shed 3 bases, J shed 4 bases, and the junction held 4 bases outside the gene matches. This CDR3 has 16 residues. The CDR3 DNA follows: TGTGCCAGCAGCCACGGGACAGGGCCTTATAATTCACCCCTCCACTTT. Translation gives CASSHGTGPYNSPLHF.

The CDR3 spells CASSQDNRETPLHF. CDR3 sequence (DNA): TGTGCCAGCAGCCAAGATAACAGGGAAACACCCCTCCACTTT. The rearrangement links TRBV4-2 to TRBJ1-6; tentatively, D is TRBD1 (6 bases). The germline CDR1 and CDR2 sequences are LGHNA and YNFKEQ. This CDR3 region has 14 residues. Trimming left V 0 bases short and J 11 bases short, with 11 bases between.

The chain employs TRBV7-9 and TRBJ2-7; D is unresolved. Germline-derived CDR1 and CDR2 are SEHNR and FQNEAQ (reference sequence). V was clipped by 2 bases and J by 7 bases, with 18 bases between them. This CDR3 comprises 15 residues. The CDR3 reads CASSLNSLPGGEQYF. The CDR3 DNA reads TGTGCCAGCAGCTTAAACAGCCTTCCTGGTGGGGAGCAGTACTTC.

V and J are TRBV5-4 and TRBJ2-5, with 9 bases fitting TRBD2. This CDR3 comprises 15 residues. Germline CDR1 reads SGHNT; CDR2 reads YYREEE (reference sequence). V lost 4 bases and J lost 2; bases outside the gene matches: 6. The CDR3 loop reads CASSLQTSGQETQYF. The CDR3 bases are TGTGCCAGCAGCCTGCAGACTAGCGGACAAGAGACCCAGTACTTC.